The next 23 T cell receptor beta chains were all read from a single sample in a study of cytomegalovirus exposure and HLA in healthy donors. Primers: 60 Vbeta forward and 13 Jbeta reverse. The data were produced by immunoSEQ multiplex PCR, yet TCRdb's version contains in-frame clones alone and is incomplete. This repertoire shows tens of thousands of clones, roughly 70% found once; its top ten account for about 2.1%. Material: PBMCs. The source is a man aged 30 to 39 in good health and CMV-seronegative.

This chain connects TRBV19 to TRBJ2-2, with 8 positions matching TRBD1. Germline V gene data show CDR1 as LNHDA and CDR2 as SQIVND (reference sequence). The CDR3 length is 14 residues. V shed 6 bases and J 7 bases; nucleotides not matched to a gene: 7. The CDR3 DNA sequence: TGTGCCAGTAGGGACTCACAGGGGGGCGGGGAGCTGTTTTTT. Translated, it gives CASRDSQGGGELFF.

V and J are TRBV27 and TRBJ2-2; TRBD1 aligns across 9 bases. The CDR3 sequence is 16 residues long. Germline V gene data show CDR1 as MNHEY and CDR2 as SMNVEV (reference sequence). The V and J ends lost 9 bases and 4 bases, in that order; junction bases with no gene match: 12. CDR3: CASATLGQGSTGELFF. The CDR3 bases are TGTGCCAGTGCTACTTTGGGACAGGGTTCCACCGGGGAGCTGTTTTTT.

The V call is TRBV7-3, the J call TRBJ2-3; TRBD2 is a possible D gene (6 bases). The V gene's germline CDR1 is SGHTA and CDR2 FQGTGA. The CDR3 covers 15 residues. Trimming left V 5 bases short and J 2 bases short, with 14 bases between. The CDR3 loop is CASSLEGGSTDTQYF. In DNA form, the CDR3 reads TGTGCCAGCAGCCTAGAGGGAGGCTCCACAGATACGCAGTATTTT.

This sequence joins TRBV2 and TRBJ2-7; D is undetermined. This CDR3 has 11 residues. Trimming stripped 7 bases from V and 0 bases from J, with 4 bases between. Germline loops: CDR1 SNHLY, CDR2 FYNNEI. The CDR3 coding sequence is TGTGCCAGCACCGTCTCCTACGAGCAGTACTTC. This gives the protein CASTVSYEQYF.

The V gene is TRBV30, the J gene TRBJ1-1, with D possibly TRBD1 on 6 matching bases. The CDR3 has 10 residues. CDR1 is GTSNPN, CDR2 SVGIG, per germline (reference sequence). Trimming took 3 bases from V and 11 from J, leaving 10 bases between them. The CDR3 sequence is CAWRAGAAFF. The CDR3 coding sequence is TGTGCCTGGAGGGCGGGGGCGGCTTTCTTT.

V gene TRBV5-4 combines with J gene TRBJ1-2, with D possibly TRBD1 on 6 matching bases. The CDR3 contains 14 residues. The germline V gene has CDR1 SGHNT and CDR2 YYREEE (reference sequence). The ends were cut back, 3 bases at V and 4 bases at J, with 13 bases in the middle. The CDR3 here is CASSWGQAVYGYTF. The CDR3 DNA is TGTGCCAGCAGCTGGGGGCAGGCGGTCTATGGCTACACCTTC.

The rearrangement uses TRBV14 and TRBJ1-5, with D uncertain. V was pared by 0 bases and J by 7 bases, with 7 bases between. CDR1 and CDR2 from the germline V gene are SGHDN and FVKESK. This CDR3 spans 13 amino acids. The CDR3 spells CASSQDSLQPQHF. The DNA of the CDR3 is TGTGCCAGCAGCCAAGATTCTCTCCAGCCCCAGCATTTT. Looking up the rest from reference TRBV14 and TRBJ1-5 gives the full variable domain: EAGVTQFPSHSVIEKGQTVTLRCDPISGHDNLYWYRRVMGKEIKFLLHFVKESKQDESGMPNNRFLAERTGGTYSTLKVQPAELEDSGVYFCASSQDSLQPQHFGDGTRLSIL.

This clone was seen just once. The chain uses TRBV5-8 and TRBJ1-6, with D possibly being TRBD1 (5 bases). This CDR3 comprises 15 residues. Between the trimmed V and J ends, which lost 4 bases and 7 bases, there was a span of 15 bases. The germline V gene has CDR1 SGHTS and CDR2 YDEGEE. The CDR3 spells CASSLAGFRNSPLHF. DNA for the CDR3: TGTGCCAGCAGCCTCGCAGGGTTTAGGAATTCACCCCTCCACTTT. Full variable domain (rest looked up from reference TRBV5-8 and TRBJ1-6): EAGVTQSPTHLIKTRGQQATLRCSPISGHTSVYWYQQALGLGLQFLLWYDEGEERNRGNFPPRFSGRQFPNYSSELNVNALELEDSALYLCASSLAGFRNSPLHFGNGTRLTVT.

The chain combines TRBV19 with TRBJ1-1; 10 positions agree with TRBD1. The ends lost 5 bases at V and 5 bases at J; junction bases unmatched: 8. The CDR3 runs 15 residues. Germline V CDR1 and CDR2: LNHDA, SQIVND (reference sequence). The CDR3 is CASSGTGAIMTEAFF. The CDR3 bases are TGTGCCAGTAGTGGGACAGGGGCAATTATGACTGAAGCTTTCTTT.

The CDR3: CSAAGGTRNTEAFF. CDR3 DNA sequence: TGCAGCGCGGCAGGGGGTACGAGGAACACTGAAGCTTTCTTT. The J gene is TRBJ1-1, the V gene TRBV29-1; TRBD1 agrees at 7 bases. Germline CDR1 SQVTM, CDR2 ANQGSEA. V gave up 7 bases and J gave up 1 base; unmatched junction bases: 9. CDR3 size: 14 residues. The variable domain in full, with the rest retrieved from reference TRBV29-1 and TRBJ1-1, is SAVISQKPSRDICQRGTSLTIQCQVDSQVTMMFWYRQQPGQSLTLIATANQGSEATYESGFVIDKFPISRPNLTFSTLTVSNMSPEDSSIYLCSAAGGTRNTEAFFGQGTRLTVV.

DNA of the CDR3: TGCAGCGCGGCGGGTGGTGCGACAGATACGCAGTATTTT. Amino acid sequence: CSAAGGATDTQYF. The chain joins TRBV29-1 to TRBJ2-3; the D gene is possibly TRBD2 (5 bases). Germline lookup yields CDR1 SQVTM and CDR2 ANQGSEA. This CDR3 has 13 residues. Trimming removed 7 bases at V and 3 bases at J, with 14 bases between.

This sequence joins TRBV10-3 and TRBJ1-5; weak D call: TRBD1 (6 bases). V was pared by 10 bases and J by 9 bases, with 16 bases between. Germline-derived CDR1 and CDR2 are ENHRY and SYGVKD. CDR3 length equals 12 residues. CDR3 sequence reads: CATLGAVPPQHF. CDR3 coding DNA: TGTGCCACCCTGGGGGCGGTCCCGCCCCAGCATTTT.

The genes are TRBV6-1 and TRBJ2-2; no definite D call. Germline CDR1 reads MNHNS; CDR2 reads SASEGT. V was cut by 6 bases and J by 4 bases, with 6 bases left in between. The CDR3 is 12 amino acids. The CDR3 DNA reads as TGTGCCAGCAGGAGACTCACCGGGGAGCTGTTTTTT. It yields the protein CASRRLTGELFF.

A few counts support this clone. CDR3: CASSLAGTATGELFF. CDR3 in DNA: TGTGCCAGCAGCTTGGCAGGGACAGCCACCGGGGAGCTGTTTTTT. This rearrangement joins TRBV5-6 to TRBJ2-2; 7 bases are a match to TRBD1. Unmatched junction bases numbered 3, after V lost 0 bases and J lost 4 bases. The CDR3 runs to 15 residues. The V gene's germline CDR1 is SGHDT and CDR2 YYEEEE.

The chain recombines TRBV9 with TRBJ2-1; TRBD2 matches 7 bases. Germline V lookup: CDR1 SGDLS, CDR2 YYNGEE. This CDR3 comprises 14 residues. V shed 4 bases, J shed 6 bases, and the junction held 7 bases outside the gene matches. CDR3: CASSTLTSPNEQFF. The DNA for the CDR3 is TGTGCCAGCAGCACCCTGACTAGCCCCAATGAGCAGTTCTTC.

The CDR3 protein is CASSPRTASNQPQHF. As DNA, the CDR3 is TGTGCCAGCAGCCCAAGGACAGCGAGCAATCAGCCCCAGCATTTT. The chain employs TRBV7-3 and TRBJ1-5; perhaps TRBD1 as D (6 bases). With 5 bases removed from V and 1 base from J, the gap between germline ends came to 12 bases. CDR1 is SGHTA, CDR2 FQGTGA, per germline. This CDR3 contains 15 residues. The variable domain in full, with the rest retrieved from reference TRBV7-3 and TRBJ1-5, is GAGVSQTPSNKVTEKGKYVELRCDPISGHTALYWYRQSLGQGPEFLIYFQGTGAADDSGLPNDRFFAVRPEGSVSTLKIQRTERGDSAVYLCASSPRTASNQPQHFGDGTRLSIL.

This clone is a singleton in its sample. The V and J genes are TRBV5-6 and TRBJ2-2; 7 nucleotides line up with TRBD1. Trimming took 10 bases from V and 1 from J; bases not matched to a gene: 7. The CDR3 length is 14 residues. From germline, CDR1 is SGHDT and CDR2 YYEEEE. Here the CDR3 DNA reads TGTGCCGTCCACAGGGGAAGGAACACCGGGGAGCTGTTTTTT. Its protein is CAVHRGRNTGELFF.

This clone was counted only a few times. Its ends do not fully match the called genes, so a read error is possible. This same CDR3 is encoded by further DNA sequences in the sample. The chain combines TRBV29-1 with TRBJ1-4; D is perhaps TRBD1 (5 bases). Germline assignment: CDR1 SQVTM and CDR2 ANQGSEA. The CDR3 length is 15 residues. CDR3 in amino acids: CSVEDPRVTNEKLFF. Here the CDR3 DNA reads TGCAGCGTTGAAGATCCCAGGGTCACTAATGAAAAACTGTTTTTC.

The chain combines TRBV4-3 with TRBJ1-1; D is ambiguous. CDR1 LGHNA and CDR2 YSLEER come from the germline V gene. The CDR3 extends over 16 amino acids. The germline V and J ends were trimmed by 3 bases and 1 base, with 15 bases remaining between them. The CDR3 loop is CASSQSYTEKNTEAFF. CDR3 coding DNA: TGCGCCAGCAGCCAGAGCTATACGGAGAAGAACACTGAAGCTTTCTTT.

In its sample, this clone was seen many times. This chain connects TRBV6-1 to TRBJ2-1; 9 nucleotides align to TRBD2. This CDR3 spans 14 amino acids. The germline gives CDR1 MNHNS, CDR2 SASEGT. The V segment lost 3 bases and the J segment 4 bases; nucleotides outside the gene matches: 1. DNA of the CDR3: TGTGCCAGCAGTGATGCGGGGGGGTACAATGAGCAGTTCTTC. This translates into CASSDAGGYNEQFF.

In DNA, the CDR3 is TGTGCCAGCAGCTTAGAGTCTAGGACCTACGAGCAGTACTTC. Translating it yields CASSLESRTYEQYF. The rearrangement joins TRBV7-9 to TRBJ2-7; D unresolved. The V and J ends lost 1 base and 2 bases respectively, with 9 bases between them. The CDR3 has 14 residues. Germline assignment: CDR1 SEHNR and CDR2 FQNEAQ (reference sequence). The full variable domain, completed using reference TRBV7-9 and TRBJ2-7, is DTGVSQNPRHKITKRGQNVTFRCDPISEHNRLYWYRQTLGQGPEFLTYFQNEAQLEKSRLLSDRFSAERPKGSFSTLEIQRTEQGDSAMYLCASSLESRTYEQYFGPGTRLTVT.

The chain employs TRBV4-1 and TRBJ1-2, with a weak D call TRBD1 (5 bases). The CDR3 is 15 amino acids. In germline, CDR1 is MGHRA, CDR2 YSYEKL. V gave up 0 bases and J gave up 2 bases, with 10 bases separating them. CDR3 region: CASSQEGGNNYGYTF. In DNA, the CDR3 is TGCGCCAGCAGCCAAGAGGGGGGGAACAACTATGGCTACACCTTC.

This clone was seen a few times. This chain links TRBV27 with TRBJ2-7; D not resolved. The V and J ends lost 2 bases and 6 bases respectively, with 14 bases between them. Germline CDR1 reads MNHEY; CDR2 reads SMNVEV (reference sequence). This CDR3 spans 14 amino acids. The DNA for the CDR3 is TGTGCCAGCAGTTTACGGGTCCCCTTGGTCGAGCAGTACTTC. Residues: CASSLRVPLVEQYF.